The 10 T cell receptor beta chains below come from one sample, sequenced in a study of T cells after yellow fever vaccination. TCRdb re-called the 5' RACE reads through MiXCR, storing one row per CDR3 protein. The table includes some 150,000 distinct CDR3 sequences, roughly 11% detected once. Sequenced material: CD8+ T cells sorted from PBMCs, taken 15 days after the yellow fever booster vaccination. The receptors derive from a man aged 18 to 29 who received the YFV17D yellow fever vaccine.

The J gene is TRBJ1-1, the V gene TRBV10-1; TRBD1 aligns across 7 bases. In germline, CDR1 is WNHNN, CDR2 SYGVQD (reference sequence). CDR3 length: 14 residues. Trimming removed 4 bases from V and 4 bases from J; junction bases left unmatched: 6. CDR3 nucleotide sequence: TGCGCCAGCAGTGCTAACAGGGGAGGCACTGAAGCTTTCTTT. Amino acids: CASSANRGGTEAFF.

In this sample, this clonotype turned up a few times. V usage is TRBV19 and J usage is TRBJ2-5, with a tentative D call TRBD1 (8 bases). CDR3 length: 13 residues. V lost 6 bases and J lost 4, with 12 bases in between. Germline CDR1 and CDR2: LNHDA and SQIVND (reference sequence). CDR3 sequence (DNA): TGTGCCAGTAGGAACAGGGGGGGAGAGACCCAGTACTTC. It specifies CASRNRGGETQYF. Supplemented by reference TRBV19 and TRBJ2-5, the full variable domain reads DGGITQSPKYLFRKEGQNVTLSCEQNLNHDAMYWYRQDPGQGLRLIYYSQIVNDFQKGDIAEGYSVSREKKESFPLTVTSAQKNPTAFYLCASRNRGGETQYFGPGTRLLVL.

This clonotype was seen only a few times. The chain carries TRBV6-2 or TRBV6-3 and TRBJ2-2; D is ambiguous. The germline V and J ends were trimmed by 5 bases and 0 bases, with 13 bases remaining between them. Germline V CDR1 and CDR2: MNHEY, SVGEGT. The CDR3 spans 16 residues. The CDR3 loop reads CASSSYRQANTGELFF. The DNA for the CDR3 is TGTGCCAGCAGTAGTTACCGACAAGCGAACACCGGGGAGCTGTTTTTT.

The CDR3 reads CASSPEGGSYNEQFF. CDR3 coding DNA: TGCGCCAGCAGCCCGGAGGGGGGGTCCTACAATGAGCAGTTCTTC. The chain has TRBV5-1 and TRBJ2-1; D possibly corresponds to TRBD2 (7 bases). Germline CDR1 reads SGHRS; CDR2 reads YFSETQ. V was shortened by 4 bases and J by 1 base, with 12 bases between the two germline ends. The CDR3 is made up of 15 amino acids.

A few counts support this clonotype. The V gene is TRBV10-3, the J gene TRBJ2-1; D uncertain. Trimming removed 5 bases from V and 0 bases from J, with 14 bases in between. Germline lookup yields CDR1 ENHRY and CDR2 SYGVKD. There are 16 residues in the CDR3. The CDR3 DNA follows: TGTGCCATCAGTACACTGTCGTGGGGCTCCTACAATGAGCAGTTCTTC. It specifies CAISTLSWGSYNEQFF.

Many counts were recorded for this clonotype. The CDR3 nucleotides are TGCGCCAGCACCGGACAGGCCTACGAGCAGTACTTC. This codes for CASTGQAYEQYF. The chain carries TRBV5-1 and TRBJ2-7; 7 nucleotides agree with TRBD1. CDR1 and CDR2 from the germline V gene are SGHRS and YFSETQ. The CDR3 sequence is 12 residues long. Unmatched junction bases numbered 2, after V lost 6 bases and J lost 2 bases. The full variable domain, rest sourced from reference TRBV5-1 and TRBJ2-7, is KAGVTQTPRYLIKTRGQQVTLSCSPISGHRSVSWYQQTPGQGLQFLFEYFSETQRNKGNFPGRFSGRQFSNSRSEMNVSTLELGDSALYLCASTGQAYEQYFGPGTRLTVT.

This sequence joins TRBV4-1 and TRBJ1-4, with unresolved D. This CDR3 has 16 residues. Germline V gene lookup returns CDR1 MGHRA and CDR2 YSYEKL. Trimming took 4 bases from V and 2 from J, leaving 14 bases between them. In DNA, the CDR3 is TGCGCCAGCAGCCCCGATGGAGTTGGTACTAATGAAAAACTGTTTTTT. Translation: CASSPDGVGTNEKLFF.

The chain recombines TRBV29-1 with TRBJ1-2, with TRBD1 identical over 11 bases. The germline V gene encodes CDR1 SQVTM and CDR2 ANQGSEA. The length of the CDR3 is 12 residues. V was pared by 6 bases and J by 6 bases, with 3 bases of the junction left unmatched. Here the CDR3 DNA reads TGCAGCGTGGGGACAGGGGGTAATGGCTACACCTTC. This gives the protein CSVGTGGNGYTF.

In its sample, this clonotype was seen a few times. This CDR3 reads CASRMGLYYEQYV. DNA for the CDR3: TGTGCCAGCAGGATGGGGCTTTACTACGAGCAGTACGTC. The chain links TRBV2 to TRBJ2-7; TRBD1 might be the D (5 bases). V was cut by 6 bases and J by 3 bases, with 12 bases left in between. The CDR3 totals 13 residues. Germline-derived CDR1 and CDR2 are SNHLY and FYNNEI.

This clonotype showed up just a few times. This rearrangement joins TRBV6-2 or TRBV6-3 to TRBJ2-3; unclear D gene. Trimming left V 5 bases short and J 3 bases short, with 12 bases between. CDR1 MNHEY and CDR2 SVGEGT come from the germline V gene. CDR3 length: 14 amino acids. CDR3: CASSPVLGTDTQYF. The CDR3 bases are TGTGCCAGCAGTCCTGTCCTCGGGACAGATACGCAGTATTTT.